A single sample is the source of the 4 T cell receptor beta chains below, sequenced in a study of technical replicates of blood from a handful of donors. The repertoire was sequenced with immunoSEQ multiplex PCR; TCRdb's copy has only in-frame clones and lacks some. The sample carries fewer than 85,000 clones, 94% recorded once. The sequenced sample was T cells isolated from PBMCs. Receptors originate from a human donor in good health.

This sequence joins TRBV19 and TRBJ1-3; D gene ambiguous. The CDR3 has 14 residues. V shed 4 bases and J shed 1 base, with 8 bases lying between them. CDR1 is LNHDA, CDR2 SQIVND, per germline (reference sequence). Written as DNA, the CDR3 is TGTGCCAGTAGTACCATGACTTCTGGAAACACCATATATTTT. Its protein product is CASSTMTSGNTIYF.

The chain uses TRBV6-1 and TRBJ1-2, with no clear D. The CDR3 consists of 13 residues. Germline V lookup: CDR1 MNHNS, CDR2 SASEGT. V was pared by 1 base and J by 6 bases, with 9 bases between. The CDR3 coding sequence is TGTGCCAGCAGTGAAGAAGGAGGGAATGGCTACACCTTC. Translating gives CASSEEGGNGYTF.

V is TRBV19 and J is TRBJ1-3, with D uncertain. V dropped 3 bases and J dropped 0 bases, with 6 bases sitting between them. This CDR3 has 14 residues. Germline assignment: CDR1 LNHDA and CDR2 SQIVND (reference sequence). This CDR3 reads CASSITTSGNTIYF. CDR3 sequence (DNA): TGTGCCAGTAGTATTACTACCTCTGGAAACACCATATATTTT.

The CDR3 nucleotides read TGTGCCAGCAGGGGAAGCGGGAGGGGTGTCCTCGAGCAGTACTTC. Translated: CASRGSGRGVLEQYF. The V gene is TRBV6-1, the J gene TRBJ2-7; 10 positions match TRBD2. The ends lost 6 bases at V and 6 bases at J; junction bases unmatched: 11. The CDR3 runs to 15 residues. Germline V gene lookup returns CDR1 MNHNS and CDR2 SASEGT.